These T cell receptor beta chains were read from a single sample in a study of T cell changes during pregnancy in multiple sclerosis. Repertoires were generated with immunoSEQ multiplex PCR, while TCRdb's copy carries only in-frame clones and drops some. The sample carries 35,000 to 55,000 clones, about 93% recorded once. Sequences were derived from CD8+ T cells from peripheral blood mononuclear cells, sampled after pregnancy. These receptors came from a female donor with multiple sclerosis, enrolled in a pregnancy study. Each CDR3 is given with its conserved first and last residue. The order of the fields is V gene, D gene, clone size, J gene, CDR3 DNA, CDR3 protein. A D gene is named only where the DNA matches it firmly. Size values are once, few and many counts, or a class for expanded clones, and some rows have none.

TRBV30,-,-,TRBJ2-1,TGTGCCTGGACCGCGGCTAGTACCGACAATGAGCAGTTCTTC,CAWTAASTDNEQFF
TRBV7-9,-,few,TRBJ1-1,TGTGCCAGCAGCTTAGAGGGGAATGCTTTCTTT,CASSLEGNAFF
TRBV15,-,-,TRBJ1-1,TGTGCCACCAGCAGAGTGGGGAGGAACACTGAAGCTTTCTTT,CATSRVGRNTEAFF
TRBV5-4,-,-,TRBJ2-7,TGTGCCAGCAGTCGGGACTCAGCCGTCGAGCAGTACTTC,CASSRDSAVEQYF
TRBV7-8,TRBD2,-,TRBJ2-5,TGTGCCAGCAAAGGCCTAGCGGAGGAGACCCAGTACTTC,CASKGLAEETQYF
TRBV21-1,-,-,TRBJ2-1,TGTGCCAGCAGCAAGCGGATACGGGGGACTAGTGGCTACAATGAGCAGTTCTTC,CASSKRIRGTSGYNEQFF
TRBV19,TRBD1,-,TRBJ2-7,TGTGCCAGTAGTAGGGGACAGGGAATCTACGAGCAGTACTTC,CASSRGQGIYEQYF
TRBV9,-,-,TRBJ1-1,TGTGCCAGCAGCCACCCAGCACGCAGGGCGAACACTGAAGCTTTCTTT,CASSHPARRANTEAFF
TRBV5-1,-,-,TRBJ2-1,TGCGCCAGCAGCTTGGTTTTGTGGGAGGAGAATGAGCAGTTCTTC,CASSLVLWEENEQFF
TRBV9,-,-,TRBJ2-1,TGTGCCAGCAGCGTAGCTCCGACTAGGGTATTTTATGAGCAGTTCTTC,CASSVAPTRVFYEQFF
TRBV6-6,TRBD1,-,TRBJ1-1,TGTGCCAGCAGTGATACAGGGGGATCGGTGAGAGCTTTCTTT,CASSDTGGSVRAFF
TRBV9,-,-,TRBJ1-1,TGTGCCAGCAGCGTGGCCGGGGGGCTTGCTGAAGCTTTCTTT,CASSVAGGLAEAFF
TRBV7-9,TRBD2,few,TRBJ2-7,TGTGCCAGCAGCTTAGGAGCGGGAGACGAGCAGTACTTC,CASSLGAGDEQYF
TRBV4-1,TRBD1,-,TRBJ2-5,TGCGCCAGCAGCCAAGTGGGAACAGGGGGTCAAGAGACCCAGTACTTC,CASSQVGTGGQETQYF
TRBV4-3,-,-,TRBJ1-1,TGCGCCAGCAGCCAAGACGGCAGGGGTAACACTGAAGCTTTCTTT,CASSQDGRGNTEAFF